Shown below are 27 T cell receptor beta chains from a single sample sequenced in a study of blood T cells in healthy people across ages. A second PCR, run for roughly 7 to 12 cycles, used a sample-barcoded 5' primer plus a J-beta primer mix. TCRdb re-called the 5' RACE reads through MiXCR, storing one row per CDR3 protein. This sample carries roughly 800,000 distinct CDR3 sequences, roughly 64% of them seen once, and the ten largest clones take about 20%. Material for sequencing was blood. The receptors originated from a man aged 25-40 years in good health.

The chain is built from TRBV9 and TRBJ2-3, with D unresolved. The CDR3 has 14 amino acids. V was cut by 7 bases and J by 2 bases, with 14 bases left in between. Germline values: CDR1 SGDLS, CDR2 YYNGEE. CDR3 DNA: TGTGCCAGCGGCCCACGACTTTTCACAGATACGCAGTATTTT. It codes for CASGPRLFTDTQYF.

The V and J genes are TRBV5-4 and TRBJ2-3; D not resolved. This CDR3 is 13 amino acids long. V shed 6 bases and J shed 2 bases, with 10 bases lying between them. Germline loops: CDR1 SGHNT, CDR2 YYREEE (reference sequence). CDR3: CASMVKFTDTQYF. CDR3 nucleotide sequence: TGTGCCAGCATGGTAAAATTCACAGATACGCAGTATTTT.

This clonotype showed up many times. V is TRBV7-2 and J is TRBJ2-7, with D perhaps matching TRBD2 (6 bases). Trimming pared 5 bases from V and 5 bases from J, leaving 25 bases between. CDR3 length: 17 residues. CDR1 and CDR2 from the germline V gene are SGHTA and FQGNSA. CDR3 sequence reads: CASSAGVGRDKSHEQYF. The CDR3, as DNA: TGTGCCAGCAGCGCCGGCGTGGGGCGGGATAAATCCCACGAGCAGTACTTC.

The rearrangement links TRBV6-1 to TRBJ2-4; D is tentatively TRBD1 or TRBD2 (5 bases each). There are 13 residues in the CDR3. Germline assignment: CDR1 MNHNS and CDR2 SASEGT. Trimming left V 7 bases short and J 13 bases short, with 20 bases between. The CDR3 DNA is TGTGCCAGCAATCCAAGGGGTTCGAGGGAGCAGTACTTC. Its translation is CASNPRGSREQYF.

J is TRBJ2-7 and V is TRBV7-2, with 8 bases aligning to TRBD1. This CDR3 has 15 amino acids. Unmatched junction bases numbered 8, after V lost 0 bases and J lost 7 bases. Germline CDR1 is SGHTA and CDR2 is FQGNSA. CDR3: CASSLASGQGREQYF. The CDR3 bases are TGTGCCAGCAGCTTAGCTTCCGGACAGGGCCGGGAGCAGTACTTC. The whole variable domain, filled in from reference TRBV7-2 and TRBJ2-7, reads GAGVSQSPSNKVTEKGKDVELRCDPISGHTALYWYRQSLGQGLEFLIYFQGNSAPDKSGLPSDRFSAERTGGSVSTLTIQRTQQEDSAVYLCASSLASGQGREQYFGPGTRLTVT.

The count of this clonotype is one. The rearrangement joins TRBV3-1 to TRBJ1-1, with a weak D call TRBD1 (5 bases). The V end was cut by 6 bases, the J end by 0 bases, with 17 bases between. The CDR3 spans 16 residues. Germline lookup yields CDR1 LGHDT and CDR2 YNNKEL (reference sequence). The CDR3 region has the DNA TGTGCCAGCAGACACGGGGCAGGCCCCATGAACACTGAAGCTTTCTTT. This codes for CASRHGAGPMNTEAFF. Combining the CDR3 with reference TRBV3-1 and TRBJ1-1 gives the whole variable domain DTAVSQTPKYLVTQMGNDKSIKCEQNLGHDTMYWYKQDSKKFLKIMFSYNNKELIINETVPNRFSPKSPDKAHLNLHINSLELGDSAVYFCASRHGAGPMNTEAFFGQGTRLTVV.

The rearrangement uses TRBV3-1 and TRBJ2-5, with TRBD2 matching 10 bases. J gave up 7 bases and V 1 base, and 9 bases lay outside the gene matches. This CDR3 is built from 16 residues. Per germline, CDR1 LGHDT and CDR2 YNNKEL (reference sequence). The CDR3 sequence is CASSQGPSGGLWTQYF. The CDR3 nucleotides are TGTGCCAGCAGCCAAGGACCTAGCGGGGGTCTATGGACCCAGTACTTC.

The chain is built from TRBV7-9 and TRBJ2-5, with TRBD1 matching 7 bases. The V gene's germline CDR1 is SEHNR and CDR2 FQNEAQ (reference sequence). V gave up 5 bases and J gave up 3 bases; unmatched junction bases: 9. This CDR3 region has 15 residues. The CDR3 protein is CASSLPPGQKETQYF. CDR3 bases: TGTGCCAGCAGCCTTCCACCGGGACAGAAAGAGACCCAGTACTTC.

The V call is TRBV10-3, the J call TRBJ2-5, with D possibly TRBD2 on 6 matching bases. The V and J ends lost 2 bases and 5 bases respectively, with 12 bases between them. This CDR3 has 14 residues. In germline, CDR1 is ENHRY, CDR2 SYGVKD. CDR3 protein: CAISERLDGETQYF. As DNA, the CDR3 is TGTGCCATCAGTGAGCGACTAGACGGGGAGACCCAGTACTTC.

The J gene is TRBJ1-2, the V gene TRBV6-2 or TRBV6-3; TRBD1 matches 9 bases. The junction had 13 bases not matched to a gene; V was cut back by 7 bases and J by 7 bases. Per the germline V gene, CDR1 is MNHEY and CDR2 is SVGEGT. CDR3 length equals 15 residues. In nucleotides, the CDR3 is TGTGCCAGCACCCCACCGGGACAGGGCACGTCTGGCTACACCTTC. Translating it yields CASTPPGQGTSGYTF.

CDR3 region: CASRASGGAGELFF. The DNA for the CDR3 is TGTGCCAGCAGGGCTAGCGGGGGGGCCGGGGAGCTGTTTTTT. The rearrangement uses TRBV2 and TRBJ2-2; 12 positions agree with TRBD2. The CDR3 extends over 14 amino acids. After removal of 6 bases from V and 6 bases from J, the junction contained 2 bases not matched to a gene. Germline CDR1 is SNHLY and CDR2 is FYNNEI.

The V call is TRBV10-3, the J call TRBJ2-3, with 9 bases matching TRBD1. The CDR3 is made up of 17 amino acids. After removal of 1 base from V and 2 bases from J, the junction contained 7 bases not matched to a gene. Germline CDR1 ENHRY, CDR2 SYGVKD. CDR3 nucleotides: TGTGCCATCAGTGAGTGGCCGGGACAGGGATTCACAGATACGCAGTATTTT. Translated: CAISEWPGQGFTDTQYF.

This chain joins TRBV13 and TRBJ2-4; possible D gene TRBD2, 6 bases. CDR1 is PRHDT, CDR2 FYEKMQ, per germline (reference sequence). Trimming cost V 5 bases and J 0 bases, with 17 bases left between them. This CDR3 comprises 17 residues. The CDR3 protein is CASSPRGYLGAKNIQYF. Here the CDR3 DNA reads TGTGCCAGCAGCCCCCGGGGGTACCTGGGAGCCAAAAACATTCAGTACTTC.

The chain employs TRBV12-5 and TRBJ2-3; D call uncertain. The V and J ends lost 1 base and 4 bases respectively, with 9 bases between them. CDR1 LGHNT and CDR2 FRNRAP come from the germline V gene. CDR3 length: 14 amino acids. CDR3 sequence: CASGLGNDADTQYF. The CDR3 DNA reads TGTGCTAGTGGTTTGGGGAACGACGCAGATACGCAGTATTTT.

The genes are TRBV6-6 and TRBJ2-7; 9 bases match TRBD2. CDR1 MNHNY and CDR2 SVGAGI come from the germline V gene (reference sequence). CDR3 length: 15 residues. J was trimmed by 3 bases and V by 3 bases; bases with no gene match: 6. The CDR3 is CASSYVASGNYEQYF. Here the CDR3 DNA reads TGTGCCAGCAGTTATGTGGCTAGCGGGAACTACGAGCAGTACTTC.

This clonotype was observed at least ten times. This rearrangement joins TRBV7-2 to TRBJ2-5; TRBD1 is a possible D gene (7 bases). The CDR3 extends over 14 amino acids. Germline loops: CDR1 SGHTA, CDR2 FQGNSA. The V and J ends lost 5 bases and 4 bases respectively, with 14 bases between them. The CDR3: CASSRNQGGETQYF. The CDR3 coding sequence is TGTGCCAGCAGCCGAAATCAGGGGGGAGAGACCCAGTACTTC.

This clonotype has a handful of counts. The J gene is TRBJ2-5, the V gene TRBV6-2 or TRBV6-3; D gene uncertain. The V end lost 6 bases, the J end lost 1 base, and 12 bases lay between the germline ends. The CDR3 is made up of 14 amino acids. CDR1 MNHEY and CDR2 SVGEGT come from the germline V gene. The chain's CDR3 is CASRNQRFQETQYF. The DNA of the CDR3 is TGTGCCAGCAGAAATCAGAGGTTCCAAGAGACCCAGTACTTC.

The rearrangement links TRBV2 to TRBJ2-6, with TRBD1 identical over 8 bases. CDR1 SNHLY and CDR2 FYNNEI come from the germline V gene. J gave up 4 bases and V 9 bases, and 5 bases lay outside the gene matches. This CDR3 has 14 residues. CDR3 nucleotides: TGTGCCAGTAGGACAGGGTTCGGGGCCAACGTCCTGACTTTC. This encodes CASRTGFGANVLTF.

CDR3 bases: TGTGCCAGCAGCCAAAGACGGGGACAGGGCGAGACCCAGTACTTC. Protein product: CASSQRRGQGETQYF. The genes are TRBV14 and TRBJ2-5; TRBD1 agrees at 9 bases. Germline CDR1 is SGHDN and CDR2 is FVKESK. With 2 bases clipped from V and 5 bases from J, the junction kept 6 bases outside the gene matches. There are 15 residues in the CDR3.

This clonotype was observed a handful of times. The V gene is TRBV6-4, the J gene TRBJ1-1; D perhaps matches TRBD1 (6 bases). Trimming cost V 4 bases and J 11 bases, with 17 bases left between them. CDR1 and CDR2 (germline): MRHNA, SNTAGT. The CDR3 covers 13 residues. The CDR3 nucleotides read TGTGCCAGCAGTGTACAACAGGGCGAGTTGGCTTTCTTT. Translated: CASSVQQGELAFF.

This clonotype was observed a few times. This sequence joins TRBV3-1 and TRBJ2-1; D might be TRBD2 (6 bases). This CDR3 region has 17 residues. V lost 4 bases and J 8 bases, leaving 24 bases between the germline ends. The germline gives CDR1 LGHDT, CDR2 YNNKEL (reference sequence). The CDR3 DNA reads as TGTGCCAGCAGCCCCCTTGACCCCGGGGGTCGGGTCGATGAGCAGTTCTTC. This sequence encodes CASSPLDPGGRVDEQFF.

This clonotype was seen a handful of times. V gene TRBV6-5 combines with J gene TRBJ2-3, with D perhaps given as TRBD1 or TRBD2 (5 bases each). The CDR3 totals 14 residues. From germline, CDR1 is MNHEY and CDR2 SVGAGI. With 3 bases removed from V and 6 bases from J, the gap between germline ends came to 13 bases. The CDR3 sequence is CASSYVPGADTQYF. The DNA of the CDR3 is TGTGCCAGCAGTTATGTCCCCGGGGCGGATACGCAGTATTTT.

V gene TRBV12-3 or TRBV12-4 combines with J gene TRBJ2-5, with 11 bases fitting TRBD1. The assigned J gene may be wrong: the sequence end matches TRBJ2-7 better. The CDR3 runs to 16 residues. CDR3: CASSSTDRGLLYEQYF. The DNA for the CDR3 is TGTGCCAGCAGTTCAACGGACAGGGGGCTCCTCTACGAGCAGTACTTC.

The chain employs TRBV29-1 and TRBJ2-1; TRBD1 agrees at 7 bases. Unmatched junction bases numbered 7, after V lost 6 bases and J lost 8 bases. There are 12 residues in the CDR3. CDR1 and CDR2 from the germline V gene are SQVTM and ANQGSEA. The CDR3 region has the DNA TGCAGCGTCCGAAGACAGGGCCATGAGCAGTTCTTC. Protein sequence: CSVRRQGHEQFF.

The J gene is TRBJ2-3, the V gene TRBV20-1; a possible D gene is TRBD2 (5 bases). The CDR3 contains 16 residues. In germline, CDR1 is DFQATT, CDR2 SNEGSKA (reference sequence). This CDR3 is CSEQILGGQSTDTQYF. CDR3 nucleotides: TGCAGCGAACAAATTCTTGGCGGGCAGAGCACAGATACGCAGTATTTT.

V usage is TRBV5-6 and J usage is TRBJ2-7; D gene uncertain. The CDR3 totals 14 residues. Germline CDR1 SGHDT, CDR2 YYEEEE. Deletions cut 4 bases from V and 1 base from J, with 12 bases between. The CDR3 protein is CASSRPPGSYEQYF. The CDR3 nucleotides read TGTGCCAGCAGCCGGCCTCCGGGTTCCTACGAGCAGTACTTC.

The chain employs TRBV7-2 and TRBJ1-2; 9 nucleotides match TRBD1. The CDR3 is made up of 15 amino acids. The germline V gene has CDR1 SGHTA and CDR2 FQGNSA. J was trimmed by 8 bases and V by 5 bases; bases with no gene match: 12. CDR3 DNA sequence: TGTGCCAGCAGCCCGCCCGGACAGGGGTCGGGAGGCTACACCTTC. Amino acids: CASSPPGQGSGGYTF.